This T cell receptor (beta chain) was recorded in a study of blood T cell repertoires in COVID-19. Clones were read by immunoSEQ multiplex PCR, and TCRdb kept only the in-frame ones, dropping some. This sample has around 130,000 clones, with more than 90% found just once. The CDR3 has 13 residues. The V and J ends lost 8 bases and 8 bases respectively, with 15 bases between them. This TCR was recovered from a man aged 45-60 years with active COVID-19. The sequenced sample was peripheral blood. This sequence joins TRBV12-3 or TRBV12-4 and TRBJ1-4, with D possibly being TRBD1 (5 bases). The CDR3 nucleotides are TGTGCCAGCTATATTGGGGGAGGCGAAAAACTGTTTTTT. Amino acids: CASYIGGGEKLFF.